The following is a TCR beta chain sequence with its context. Repertoires were generated with immunoSEQ multiplex PCR, while TCRdb's copy carries only in-frame clones and drops some. In the table there are hundreds of thousands of clones, 75% to 90% of which are singletons. The data are from a study of blood T cell repertoires in COVID-19. The sample taken for sequencing was PBMCs or T cells enriched from blood (not recorded which). This TCR was sampled from a man younger than 30 who had recovered from COVID-19.

The CDR3, as DNA: TGTGCCAGCAGCCCTTCACAGGGTACTAATGAAAAACTGTTTTTT. It translates to CASSPSQGTNEKLFF. The chain couples TRBV5-6 to TRBJ1-4; tentative D call: TRBD1 (6 bases). Germline lookup yields CDR1 SGHDT and CDR2 YYEEEE. V lost 4 bases and J 2 bases, leaving 12 bases between the germline ends. The CDR3 has 15 amino acids. The full variable domain, its missing parts supplied by reference TRBV5-6 and TRBJ1-4, is DAGVTQSPTHLIKTRGQQVTLRCSPKSGHDTVSWYQQALGQGPQFIFQYYEEEERQRGNFPDRFSGHQFPNYSSELNVNALLLGDSALYLCASSPSQGTNEKLFFGSGTQLSVL.